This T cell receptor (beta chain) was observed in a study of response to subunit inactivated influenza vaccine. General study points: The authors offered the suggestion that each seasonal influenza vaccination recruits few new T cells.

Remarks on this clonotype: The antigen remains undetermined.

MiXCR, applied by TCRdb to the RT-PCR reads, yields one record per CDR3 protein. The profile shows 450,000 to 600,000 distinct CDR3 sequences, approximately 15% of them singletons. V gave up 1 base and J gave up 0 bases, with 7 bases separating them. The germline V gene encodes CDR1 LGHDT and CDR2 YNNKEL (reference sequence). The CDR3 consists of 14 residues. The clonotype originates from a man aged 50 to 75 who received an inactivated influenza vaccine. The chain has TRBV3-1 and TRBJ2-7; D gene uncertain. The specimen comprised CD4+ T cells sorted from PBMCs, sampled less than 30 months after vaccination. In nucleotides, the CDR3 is TGTGCCAGCAGCCAAGTGATTAGCTCCTACGAGCAGTACTTC. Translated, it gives CASSQVISSYEQYF.